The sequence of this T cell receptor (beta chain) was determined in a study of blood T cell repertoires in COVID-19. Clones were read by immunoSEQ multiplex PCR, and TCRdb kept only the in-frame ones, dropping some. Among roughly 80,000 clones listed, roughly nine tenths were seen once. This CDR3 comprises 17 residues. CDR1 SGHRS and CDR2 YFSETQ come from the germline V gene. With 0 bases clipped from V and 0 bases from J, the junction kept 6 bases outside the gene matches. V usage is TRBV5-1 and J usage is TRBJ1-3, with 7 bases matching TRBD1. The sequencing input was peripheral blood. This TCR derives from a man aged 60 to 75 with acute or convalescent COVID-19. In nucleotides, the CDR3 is TGCGCCAGCAGCTTGGAGGGGGCAGGCCTCTCTGGAAACACCATATATTTT. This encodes CASSLEGAGLSGNTIYF.